The 22 T cell receptor beta chains below come from one sample, sequenced in a study of blood T cell repertoires in COVID-19. Clones were sequenced by immunoSEQ multiplex PCR, and TCRdb holds only the in-frame ones, with some missing. The sample yields about 35,000 clones, roughly 86% seen once. What was sequenced was peripheral blood. These receptors all come from a human donor in a cohort sampled during active COVID-19.

Regarding this clone: The sample holds other DNA sequences that translate to the same CDR3. The chain is built from TRBV6-5 and TRBJ1-1; D perhaps matches TRBD1 (6 bases). V was pared by 2 bases and J by 0 bases, with 7 bases between. The CDR3 covers 14 residues. Germline V CDR1 and CDR2: MNHEY, SVGAGI. The CDR3 loop reads CASSYRGMNTEAFF. CDR3 DNA sequence: TGTGCCAGCAGTTACAGGGGGATGAACACTGAAGCTTTCTTT.

The V call is TRBV24-1, the J call TRBJ2-1; 10 bases align to TRBD2. This CDR3 is 14 amino acids long. V lost 3 bases and J lost 8; bases outside the gene matches: 3. Germline CDR1 reads KGHDR; CDR2 reads SFDVKD. The CDR3 protein is CATSDSGGADEQFF. CDR3 DNA sequence: TGTGCCACCAGTGATAGCGGGGGGGCCGATGAGCAGTTCTTC.

The chain has TRBV5-6 and TRBJ1-5; no clear D gene. Germline-derived CDR1 and CDR2 are SGHDT and YYEEEE. This CDR3 contains 12 residues. V lost 3 bases, J lost 4 bases, and 5 bases lay in between. In nucleotides, the CDR3 is TGTGCCAGCAGCTCCTTGAATCAGCCCCAGCATTTT. Translating it yields CASSSLNQPQHF.

This clone was seen once. The V call is TRBV4-3, the J call TRBJ2-3; D call uncertain. Germline V gene lookup returns CDR1 LGHNA and CDR2 YSLEER. The V gene lost 4 bases and the J gene lost 2 bases, with 13 bases spanning the gap. This CDR3 comprises 15 residues. In DNA form, the CDR3 reads TGCGCCAGCAGCCTAGGCTCGGGTTACACAGATACGCAGTATTTT. This translates into CASSLGSGYTDTQYF.

The chain has TRBV12-3 or TRBV12-4 and TRBJ1-2, with D perhaps TRBD1 (6 bases). The length of the CDR3 is 13 residues. Between the trimmed V and J ends, which lost 5 bases and 3 bases, there was a span of 10 bases. CDR3 sequence reads: CASSGDKYYGYTF. CDR3 nucleotide sequence: TGTGCCAGCAGTGGGGACAAGTACTATGGCTACACCTTC.

The V gene is TRBV7-9, the J gene TRBJ2-1, with 8 bases that match TRBD1. The CDR3 length is 16 residues. Germline V gene lookup returns CDR1 SEHNR and CDR2 FQNEAQ (reference sequence). J lost 2 bases, V lost 3 bases, and 6 bases had no gene match. For the CDR3, the DNA is TGTGCCAGCAGCTTCGTAACAGGGGGAGCCTACAATGAGCAGTTCTTC. Its protein is CASSFVTGGAYNEQFF.

The chain is built from TRBV7-6 and TRBJ1-3, with D maybe TRBD1 (6 bases). The CDR3 has 13 amino acids. Germline V gene data show CDR1 as SGHVS and CDR2 as FNYEAQ. Trimming pared 4 bases from V and 4 bases from J, leaving 8 bases between. This CDR3 is CASSSGQGNTIYF. The CDR3 DNA reads as TGTGCCAGCAGCTCCGGACAGGGAAACACCATATATTTT.

This chain joins TRBV4-2 and TRBJ1-1, with D uncertain. Germline V lookup: CDR1 LGHNA, CDR2 YNFKEQ. CDR3 length: 16 residues. V was clipped by 0 bases and J by 1 base, with 12 bases between them. DNA of the CDR3: TGTGCCAGCAGCCAAGATCCAGCCCGGAGGAACACTGAAGCTTTCTTT. It translates to CASSQDPARRNTEAFF.

The chain is built from TRBV6-4 and TRBJ2-7; 8 bases match TRBD1. Germline V gene data show CDR1 as MRHNA and CDR2 as SNTAGT. This CDR3 spans 13 amino acids. Trimming at V came to 6 bases and at J to 4 bases, leaving 5 bases not matched to a gene. This chain's CDR3 is CASRPQGGYEQYF. Here the CDR3 DNA reads TGTGCCAGCAGGCCACAGGGGGGTTACGAGCAGTACTTC.

The gene calls are TRBV27 and TRBJ1-6; 9 nucleotides agree with TRBD1. In germline, CDR1 is MNHEY, CDR2 SMNVEV (reference sequence). The CDR3 contains 16 residues. V dropped 3 bases and J dropped 6; count of bases not matched to a gene: 6. The DNA for the CDR3 is TGTGCCAGCAGTTTGGGGACAGGGCCTTCTAATTCACCCCTCCACTTT. It specifies CASSLGTGPSNSPLHF.

V usage is TRBV11-2 and J usage is TRBJ2-1, with D possibly TRBD1 on 5 matching bases. The germline V gene encodes CDR1 SGHAT and CDR2 FQNNGV. V was shortened by 1 base and J by 2 bases, with 9 bases between the two germline ends. This CDR3 region has 15 residues. The CDR3 bases are TGTGCCAGCAGCTTAGGGGTGGGGCCCTACAATGAGCAGTTCTTC. The encoded protein is CASSLGVGPYNEQFF.

This clone was seen only once. This chain links TRBV3-1 (or the pseudogene TRBV3-2) with TRBJ2-3; 11 bases map to TRBD2. V trimming: 4 bases; J trimming: 1 base; junction bases outside the gene matches: 7. The CDR3 totals 17 residues. Germline V gene lookup returns CDR1 LGHDT and CDR2 YNNKEL (reference sequence). CDR3 in amino acids: CASSPYTTSGGTDTQYF. The CDR3 bases are TGTGCCAGCAGCCCCTACACGACTAGCGGGGGCACAGATACGCAGTATTTT.

CDR3 sequence (DNA): TGTGCCAGTAGTATTGGGGGACAGAACACTGAAGCTTTCTTT. Translation gives CASSIGGQNTEAFF. The rearrangement links TRBV19 to TRBJ1-1; maybe TRBD1 (6 bases). The ends were cut back, 3 bases at V and 1 base at J, with 9 bases in the middle. The CDR3 runs to 14 residues. CDR1 is LNHDA, CDR2 SQIVND, per germline (reference sequence).

The chain links TRBV6-5 to TRBJ2-1, with 8 bases lining up with TRBD1. Looked up from germline, CDR1 is MNHEY and CDR2 is SVGAGI. The CDR3 totals 16 residues. The V segment lost 4 bases and the J segment 0 bases; nucleotides outside the gene matches: 5. CDR3 amino acids: CASSLRTGSSYNEQFF. CDR3 DNA: TGTGCCAGCAGTTTAAGGACAGGGAGCTCCTACAATGAGCAGTTCTTC.

This clone was seen just once. The chain couples TRBV10-2 to TRBJ1-3, with D perhaps matching TRBD1 (5 bases). The CDR3 loop spans 14 amino acids. V lost 7 bases, J lost 0 bases, and 10 bases lay in between. Germline V gene sequence: CDR1 WSHSY, CDR2 SAAADI. The CDR3 protein is CASMAGGSGNTIYF. The CDR3 DNA reads TGCGCCAGCATGGCGGGGGGCTCTGGAAACACCATATATTTT.

The rearrangement links TRBV7-2 to TRBJ1-3, with TRBD1 matching over 7 bases. The germline V gene has CDR1 SGHTA and CDR2 FQGNSA. The CDR3 is 16 residues long. V lost 4 bases and J lost 0; bases outside the gene matches: 6. The CDR3 nucleotides are TGTGCCAGCAGCTCATACAGGGGCCGCTCTGGAAACACCATATATTTT. Its translation is CASSSYRGRSGNTIYF.

There are a few counts of this clone. The rearrangement links TRBV6-5 to TRBJ2-7; D uncertain. This CDR3 contains 14 residues. Per germline, CDR1 MNHEY and CDR2 SVGAGI. Trimming left V 6 bases short and J 0 bases short, with 12 bases between. This chain's CDR3 is CASRLSRSSYEQYF. CDR3 coding DNA: TGTGCCAGCAGACTTAGTCGGAGCTCCTACGAGCAGTACTTC.

The chain carries TRBV7-9 and TRBJ2-3; maybe TRBD1 (6 bases). This CDR3 is built from 16 residues. CDR1 and CDR2 (germline): SEHNR, FQNEAQ (reference sequence). V was cut by 5 bases and J by 9 bases, with 24 bases left in between. Here the CDR3 DNA reads TGTGCCAGCAGCCCAACATGGGGGACAACTCGAGGGACGCAGTATTTT. Translated, it gives CASSPTWGTTRGTQYF.

V and J are TRBV4-2 and TRBJ1-2; D is perhaps TRBD1 (6 bases). The CDR3 sequence is 16 residues long. Germline V gene data show CDR1 as LGHNA and CDR2 as YNFKEQ. Trimming stripped 1 base from V and 0 bases from J, with 12 bases between. As DNA, the CDR3 is TGTGCCAGCAGCCAAGCCACCGGGACACCTAACTATGGCTACACCTTC. Residues: CASSQATGTPNYGYTF.

The chain links TRBV18 to TRBJ1-4; no clear D gene. CDR1 and CDR2 from the germline V gene are KGHSH and LQKENI. Trimming left V 5 bases short and J 6 bases short, with 16 bases between. The CDR3 contains 15 residues. This chain's CDR3 is CASSSEGGFDEKLFF. DNA for the CDR3: TGTGCCAGCTCATCCGAGGGCGGCTTTGATGAAAAACTGTTTTTT.

The DNA for the CDR3 is TGTGCCAGCAGCCAACGACAGGGTTCAGAGACCCAGTACTTC. Protein sequence: CASSQRQGSETQYF. The chain employs TRBV3-1 (or the pseudogene TRBV3-2) and TRBJ2-5; TRBD1 aligns across 7 bases. The CDR3 has 14 amino acids. Germline V CDR1 and CDR2: LGHDT, YNNKEL (reference sequence). V was clipped by 2 bases and J by 4 bases; unmatched bases: 4.

The genes are TRBV6-5 and TRBJ1-6, with D possibly being TRBD1 (6 bases). Between the trimmed V and J ends, which lost 10 bases and 9 bases, there was a span of 13 bases. This CDR3 has 12 amino acids. Per the germline V gene, CDR1 is MNHEY and CDR2 is SVGAGI. The CDR3 reads CANRVGSSPLHF. DNA for the CDR3: TGTGCCAACAGGGTTGGTAGTTCACCCCTCCACTTT.